This TCR beta chain appears in the sequencing data of a study of blood T cell repertoires in COVID-19 (dated by TCRdb to 2020 to 2021). Study-wide context: Samples covering the acute and convalescent phases of COVID-19 were provided by collaborators in the United States, Italy and Spain. The material from the prospective study consisted of cDNA or gDNA derived from T cells, B-cell-depleted T cells, or PBMCs. The dataset comprised deeply sampled blood TCRbeta repertoires from subjects exposed to, actively infected with, or recovered from COVID-19. A freely available public database, intended as a resource for researchers studying the immune response to SARS-CoV-2, is where the repertoires were released. Samples were obtained from the ongoing ImmuneRACE study (first 160 participants) and from some 1,200 subjects provided by 6 global collaborators. Sample metadata almost always included a de-identified subject ID, COVID-19 status, age in years and sex. Where HLA class I and class II types were available, the types were taken from metadata supplied by the sample provider, not from assay-based typing.

TCRbeta CDR3 regions were amplified from genomic DNA by means of the immunoSEQ Assay, a bias-controlled multiplex PCR. Under the source paper's analysis protocol: Within the assay, amplification of reference gene primers was used to estimate how many nucleated cells each sample contained. Sequence reads were collapsed and filtered to measure the absolute abundance of every unique TCRbeta CDR3 rearrangement. For each sample, productive Simpson clonality was calculated by taking the square root of Simpson's diversity index across productive rearrangements. TCRdb retrieved this table from immuneACCESS and kept in-frame rearrangements only. Not all clones are present; in checked studies, unresolved V genes account for under half, and no reason is known for the remainder. V and J calls and clone size come straight from that table; D and trimming were deduced from the DNA. This sample lists tens of thousands of clones; approximately 93% were detected once. Jointly, the top ten make up roughly 2.7% of the sample.

Points on this clone: What antigen it recognizes has not been identified. Base qualities were left out, and no much larger clone turns up one base away.

Collaborating institutions collected whole blood in K2EDTA tubes following their own protocols. For TCRbeta analysis, collaborators shipped samples in one of three forms: frozen whole blood, isolated PBMCs, or DNA extracted from either of those sample types. Sequences SGHRS (CDR1) and YFSETQ (CDR2) are obtained from the germline V gene. Including cysteine and phenylalanine, the CDR3 has 18 amino acids. Only the CDR3 DNA is retained, 54 bases long and in frame from the first base. Trimmed from V: 7 bases; trimmed from J: 1 base; junction bases lacking a gene match: 12. Broad study findings and their caveats: The quantity of clinical and demographic metadata differed by source and by participant and was supplied without curation.

The receptor chain draws on TRBV5-1 and TRBJ2-6; 9 central nucleotides agree with TRBD1. Sequencing was done on a sample of peripheral blood. The receptor was isolated from a man aged 70 or older with active COVID-19. The sequence in DNA is TGCGCCAGCGTCCCGGGACAGGGACCTTTTTCTGGGGCCAACGTCCTGACTTTC. This yields the protein CASVPGQGPFSGANVLTF.